These 15 T cell receptor beta chains were all obtained from the same sample, sequenced in a study of blood T cells in healthy people across ages. With a J-beta primer mix and a sample-barcoded 5' primer, a second PCR ran about 7 to 12 cycles. One entry per CDR3 protein results from TCRdb running MiXCR on the 5' RACE reads. This sample has 1.5 million to 2 million distinct CDR3 sequences, with around 48% found just once. Sequencing was carried out using blood. Receptor source: a woman aged 40 to 55 in good health.

The chain employs TRBV28 and TRBJ2-5; D perhaps matches TRBD1 (5 bases). The J call may be incorrect, as the DNA end agrees better with TRBJ2-7. The CDR3 sequence is 12 residues long. Germline values: CDR1 MDHEN, CDR2 SYDVKM. CDR3 protein: CASSSIRGEQYF. The CDR3 nucleotides read TGTGCCAGCAGCTCAATAAGGGGCGAGCAGTACTTC.

There are a few counts of this clonotype. The chain employs TRBV3-1 and TRBJ2-5, with D possibly being TRBD1 (5 bases). The CDR3 is 16 residues long. With 2 bases removed from V and 1 base from J, the gap between germline ends came to 14 bases. Per germline, CDR1 LGHDT and CDR2 YNNKEL (reference sequence). The CDR3 protein is CASSQRGHRRQETQYF. CDR3 in DNA: TGTGCCAGCAGCCAACGAGGACACCGCCGCCAAGAGACCCAGTACTTC.

The CDR3 DNA follows: TGCAGTGCTCAAACAGGAGTACAAGAGACCCAGTACTTC. This sequence encodes CSAQTGVQETQYF. The chain carries TRBV20-1 and TRBJ2-5; D is perhaps TRBD1 (5 bases). V was shortened by 5 bases and J by 2 bases, with 12 bases between the two germline ends. The CDR3 loop spans 13 amino acids. Germline V CDR1 and CDR2: DFQATT, SNEGSKA (reference sequence).

This rearrangement joins TRBV27 to TRBJ1-6; 10 nucleotides agree with TRBD1. The CDR3 has 18 amino acids. Looked up from germline, CDR1 is MNHEY and CDR2 is SMNVEV (reference sequence). The trim removed 7 bases at V and 4 bases at J, leaving 13 bases unmatched. The DNA of the CDR3 is TGTGCCAGCACCCCTGGACAGGGGGGGGTGGGATATAATTCACCCCTCCACTTT. The encoded protein is CASTPGQGGVGYNSPLHF.

The chain couples TRBV12-3 or TRBV12-4 to TRBJ2-1, with D tentatively TRBD1 or TRBD2 (5 bases each). V lost 5 bases and J 8 bases, leaving 19 bases between the germline ends. The CDR3 contains 15 residues. CDR3 loop: CASSPTLVGVDEQFF. CDR3 coding DNA: TGTGCCAGCAGTCCCACCCTAGTGGGGGTTGATGAGCAGTTCTTC.

The rearrangement links TRBV5-1 to TRBJ2-3; 8 nucleotides match TRBD2. Germline loops: CDR1 SGHRS, CDR2 YFSETQ. Trimming removed 5 bases from V and 0 bases from J; junction bases left unmatched: 8. The CDR3 length is 16 residues. CDR3 bases: TGCGCCAGCAGGCGGGGGGACCGTGCTAGCACAGATACGCAGTATTTT. It encodes CASRRGDRASTDTQYF.

The chain recombines TRBV24-1 with TRBJ2-1; 9 bases map to TRBD2. V gave up 3 bases and J gave up 5 bases; unmatched junction bases: 7. Germline-derived CDR1 and CDR2 are KGHDR and SFDVKD. The CDR3 has 16 residues. The CDR3 DNA reads as TGTGCCACCAGTGATACCCTAGCGGGATCCCACAATGAGCAGTTCTTC. Its protein product is CATSDTLAGSHNEQFF.

This clonotype was counted between two and nine times. The chain recombines TRBV11-1 with TRBJ2-5; tentatively, D is TRBD1 or TRBD2 (5 bases each). The V gene lost 1 base and the J gene lost 3 bases, with 15 bases spanning the gap. CDR3 size: 16 residues. Germline V gene sequence: CDR1 SGHAT, CDR2 FQDESV (reference sequence). The CDR3 sequence: CASSLGVLGDEETQYF. Here the CDR3 DNA reads TGTGCCAGCAGCTTAGGAGTTTTGGGGGATGAAGAGACCCAGTACTTC.

This clonotype showed up just a few times. The V gene is TRBV7-3, the J gene TRBJ2-1, with 11 bases identical to TRBD2. After removal of 2 bases from V and 6 bases from J, the junction contained 3 bases not matched to a gene. Germline values: CDR1 SGHTA, CDR2 FQGTGA. This CDR3 contains 15 residues. This CDR3 reads CASSLLAGGGNEQFF. CDR3 DNA: TGTGCCAGCAGCTTACTAGCGGGGGGCGGCAATGAGCAGTTCTTC.

This clonotype was found once. The chain uses TRBV28 and TRBJ1-2; a possible D gene is TRBD1 (6 bases). The V gene's germline CDR1 is MDHEN and CDR2 SYDVKM. The CDR3 extends over 15 amino acids. Trimming shortened V by 8 bases and J by 0 bases, and 16 bases separated the two germline ends. CDR3 DNA: TGTGCCAGCGGATCCCACCGGGACACTAACTATGGCTACACCTTC. Amino acids: CASGSHRDTNYGYTF.

This clonotype was counted once. Here the CDR3 DNA reads TGTGCCAGCAAACTCGGACAGATCAATTCACCCCTCCACTTT. Translated, it gives CASKLGQINSPLHF. This sequence joins TRBV7-2 and TRBJ1-6, with a weak D call TRBD1 (6 bases). V was pared by 7 bases and J by 7 bases, with 14 bases between. Germline values: CDR1 SGHTA, CDR2 FQGNSA. This CDR3 spans 14 amino acids.

The V and J genes are TRBV6-2 or TRBV6-3 and TRBJ1-2, with 7 bases fitting TRBD1. In germline, CDR1 is MNHEY, CDR2 SVGEGT. V trimming: 2 bases; J trimming: 10 bases; junction bases outside the gene matches: 19. This CDR3 has 17 residues. The CDR3 bases are TGTGCCAGCAGTTACCGGTCGACAGGGTTGGTCGTCGGGGACTACACCTTC. Residues: CASSYRSTGLVVGDYTF.

V usage is TRBV28 and J usage is TRBJ2-4; no definite D call. Trimming shortened V by 4 bases and J by 8 bases, and 12 bases separated the two germline ends. The CDR3 sequence is 13 residues long. CDR1 and CDR2 (germline): MDHEN, SYDVKM. In DNA, the CDR3 is TGTGCCAGCAGTTCGGGTCAGGTGGACATTCAGTACTTC. Translating gives CASSSGQVDIQYF.

V is TRBV4-1 and J is TRBJ2-7, with 7 bases aligning to TRBD2. This CDR3 comprises 15 residues. Germline loops: CDR1 MGHRA, CDR2 YSYEKL. V lost 0 bases, J lost 5 bases, and 7 bases stayed unmatched. Written as DNA, the CDR3 is TGCGCCAGCAGCCAAGATCGCGGGGGATCCCACGAGCAGTACTTC. Protein product: CASSQDRGGSHEQYF.

V usage is TRBV20-1 and J usage is TRBJ2-3; TRBD2 aligns across 14 bases. Germline V CDR1 and CDR2: DFQATT, SNEGSKA (reference sequence). V shed 6 bases, J shed 4 bases, and the junction held 12 bases outside the gene matches. The CDR3 length is 17 residues. CDR3 sequence: CSARKTGTSGGSDTQYF. The CDR3 nucleotides are TGCAGTGCCAGGAAGACCGGGACTAGCGGGGGTTCAGATACGCAGTATTTT.